This TCR beta chain was observed in a study of beta chain features in type 1 diabetes. Expressed TCRB transcripts got sequenced, as all isolated RNA was reverse transcribed. Sequencing used immunoSEQ multiplex PCR; TCRdb keeps in-frame clones, though not all of them. The repertoire holds some 900,000 clones, with roughly 15% as singletons. The germline gives CDR1 DFQATT, CDR2 SNEGSKA (reference sequence). The CDR3 is made up of 11 amino acids. Trimming left V 1 base short and J 3 bases short, with 4 bases between. This clone was detected a few times. The same CDR3 can be traced to other DNA sequences in this sample.

The chain links TRBV20-1 to TRBJ2-7; D call uncertain. This TCR derives from a woman under 30 in good health. Sequencing input: naive CD4+ T cells from blood. CDR3 sequence (DNA): TGCAGTGCTAGAGGCCGCTACGAGCAGTACTTC. It specifies CSARGRYEQYF.